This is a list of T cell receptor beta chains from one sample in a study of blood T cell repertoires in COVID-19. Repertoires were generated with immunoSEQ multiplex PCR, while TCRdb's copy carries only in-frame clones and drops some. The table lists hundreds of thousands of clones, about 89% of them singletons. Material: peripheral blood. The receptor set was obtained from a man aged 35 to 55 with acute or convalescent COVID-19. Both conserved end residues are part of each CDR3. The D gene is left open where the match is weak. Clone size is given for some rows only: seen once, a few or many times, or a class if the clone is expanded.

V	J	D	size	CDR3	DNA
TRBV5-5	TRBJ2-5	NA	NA	CASSFLVLETQYF	TGTGCCAGCAGCTTCCTCGTTTTGGAGACCCAGTACTTC
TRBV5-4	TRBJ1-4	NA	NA	CASSLGRNEKLFF	TGTGCCAGCAGCTTGGGCAGGAATGAAAAACTGTTTTTT
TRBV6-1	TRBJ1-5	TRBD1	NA	CASSEVITGTVSNQPQHF	TGTGCCAGCAGTGAAGTTATCACCGGGACAGTTAGCAATCAGCCCCAGCATTTT
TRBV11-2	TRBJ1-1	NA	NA	CASSLVSGNTEAFF	TGTGCCAGCAGCTTAGTCTCAGGGAACACTGAAGCTTTCTTT
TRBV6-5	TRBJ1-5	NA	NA	CASSRYSNQPQHF	TGTGCCAGCAGCCGGTATAGCAATCAGCCCCAGCATTTT
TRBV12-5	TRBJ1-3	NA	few	CASGLVRSRGGNTIYF	TGTGCTAGTGGTTTGGTACGGAGCAGGGGTGGAAACACCATATATTTT
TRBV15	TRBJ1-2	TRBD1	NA	CATSTPGGWYGYTF	TGTGCCACCAGCACCCCAGGGGGATGGTATGGCTACACCTTC
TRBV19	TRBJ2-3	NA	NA	CASQLVSGTDTQYF	TGTGCCTCTCAATTAGTGAGCGGCACAGATACGCAGTATTTT
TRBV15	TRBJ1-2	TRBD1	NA	CATSRGDRDSYGYTF	TGTGCCACCAGCAGAGGGGACAGGGATTCCTATGGCTACACCTTC
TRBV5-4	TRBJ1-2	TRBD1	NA	CASSLYGTGLDGYTF	TGTGCCAGCAGCCTTTACGGGACAGGGCTAGATGGCTACACCTTC
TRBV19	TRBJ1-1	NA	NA	CASSIEVVGVYTEAFF	TGTGCCAGTAGTATAGAGGTCGTCGGGGTCTACACTGAAGCTTTCTTT
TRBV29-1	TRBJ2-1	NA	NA	CSVEGQANNEQFF	TGCAGCGTTGAAGGGCAGGCAAACAATGAGCAGTTCTTC
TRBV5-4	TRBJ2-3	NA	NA	CASSLGVGAYDTQYF	TGTGCCAGCAGCTTGGGAGTGGGGGCTTACGATACGCAGTATTTT
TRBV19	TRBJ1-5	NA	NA	CASSLKVVTRLNSNQPQHF	TGTGCCAGTAGTCTGAAGGTGGTGACTCGCCTAAATAGCAATCAGCCCCAGCATTTT
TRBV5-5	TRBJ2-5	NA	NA	CASSFRYAQPQETQYF	TGTGCCAGCAGCTTTAGGTATGCACAGCCTCAAGAGACCCAGTACTTC
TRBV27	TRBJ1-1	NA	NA	CASMRRDQNTEAFF	TGTGCCAGCATGAGGAGGGACCAGAACACTGAAGCTTTCTTT
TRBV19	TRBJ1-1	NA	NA	CASSMPLRGGDTEAFF	TGTGCCAGTAGTATGCCCCTCCGGGGAGGGGACACTGAAGCTTTCTTT
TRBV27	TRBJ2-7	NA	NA	CASSLLGDYEQYF	TGTGCCAGCAGTTTGCTAGGGGACTACGAGCAGTACTTC
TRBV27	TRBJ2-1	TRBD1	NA	CASSPVDRGGEQFF	TGTGCCAGCAGTCCGGTCGACAGGGGCGGAGAGCAGTTCTTC
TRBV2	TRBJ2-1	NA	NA	CASPMGEPYNEQFF	TGTGCCAGCCCCATGGGAGAACCCTACAATGAGCAGTTCTTC
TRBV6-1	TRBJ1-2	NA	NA	CASSEVGAGGYTF	TGTGCCAGCAGTGAAGTGGGGGCTGGGGGCTACACCTTC
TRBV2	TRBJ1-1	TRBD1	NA	CASRPDRVKVSAEAFF	TGTGCCAGCAGACCCGACAGGGTGAAAGTGTCCGCTGAAGCTTTCTTT
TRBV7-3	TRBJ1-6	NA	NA	CASSSAGYYNSPLHF	TGTGCCAGCAGCTCGGCAGGGTACTATAATTCACCCCTCCACTTT
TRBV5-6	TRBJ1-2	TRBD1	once	CASSEGQGVYYGYTF	TGTGCCAGCAGCGAAGGACAGGGGGTCTACTATGGCTACACCTTC
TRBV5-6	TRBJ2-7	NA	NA	CASSLEGGEQYF	TGTGCCAGCAGCTTGGAAGGGGGCGAGCAGTACTTC
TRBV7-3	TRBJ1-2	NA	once	CASRWSGAAGYTF	TGTGCCAGCAGGTGGAGCGGGGCGGCTGGCTACACCTTC
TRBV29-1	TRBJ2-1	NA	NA	CSVFFLGQSYNEQFF	TGCAGCGTTTTCTTTCTCGGACAGTCATACAATGAGCAGTTCTTC
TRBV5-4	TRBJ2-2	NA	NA	CASSLEGGWTGELFF	TGTGCCAGCAGCTTGGAAGGAGGGTGGACCGGGGAGCTGTTTTTT
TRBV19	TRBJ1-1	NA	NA	CASSIDLLRNTEAFF	TGTGCCAGTAGTATCGACTTACTCCGGAACACTGAAGCTTTCTTT
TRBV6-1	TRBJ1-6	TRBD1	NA	CASSEVGTGGINSPLHF	TGTGCCAGCAGTGAAGTCGGGACAGGGGGCATCAATTCACCCCTCCACTTT
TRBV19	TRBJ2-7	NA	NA	CASSGAGGAYEQYF	TGTGCCAGTAGCGGGGCTGGAGGGGCCTACGAGCAGTACTTC
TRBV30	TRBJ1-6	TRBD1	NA	CAWGRGPPLHF	TGTGCCTGGGGCAGGGGGCCACCCCTCCACTTT
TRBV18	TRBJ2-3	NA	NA	CASSPRTQLTDTQYF	TGTGCCAGCTCACCTCGAACACAGCTCACAGATACGCAGTATTTT
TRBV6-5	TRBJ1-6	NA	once	CASKRFSNSPLHF	TGTGCCAGCAAGCGTTTTTCGAATTCACCCCTCCACTTT
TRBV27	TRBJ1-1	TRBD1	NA	CASSFDRGQVEAFF	TGTGCCAGCAGTTTCGACAGGGGGCAGGTTGAAGCTTTCTTT
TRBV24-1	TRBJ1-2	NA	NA	CATSDFSGGYTF	TGTGCCACCAGTGATTTCTCGGGGGGCTACACCTTC
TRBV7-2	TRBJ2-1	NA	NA	CASSSLGASYNEQFF	TGTGCCAGCAGCTCCCTGGGGGCCTCTTACAATGAGCAGTTCTTC
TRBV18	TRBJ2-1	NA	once	CASSPLSVPDSYYNEQFF	TGTGCCAGCTCACCACTTTCGGTCCCCGATTCGTATTACAATGAGCAGTTCTTC
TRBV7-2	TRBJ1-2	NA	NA	CASSSSGRGNYGYTF	TGTGCCAGCAGCTCATCAGGCAGGGGTAACTATGGCTACACCTTC
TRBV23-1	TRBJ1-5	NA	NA	CASSQSRPKLKVERAGPQHF	TGCGCCAGCAGTCAATCGAGGCCGAAACTGAAGGTGGAACGTGCGGGGCCCCAGCATTTT
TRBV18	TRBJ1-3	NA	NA	CASSPFSGNTIYF	TGTGCCAGCTCACCCTTCTCTGGAAACACCATATATTTT
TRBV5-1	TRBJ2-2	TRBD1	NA	CASKPTGPGELFF	TGCGCCAGCAAACCGACAGGGCCCGGGGAGCTGTTTTTT
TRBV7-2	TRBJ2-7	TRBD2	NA	CASSRGGAYEQYF	TGTGCCAGCAGCCGCGGGGGGGCCTACGAGCAGTACTTC
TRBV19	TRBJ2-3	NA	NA	CASSIGLYTDTQYF	TGTGCCAGTAGTATAGGACTATACACAGATACGCAGTATTTT
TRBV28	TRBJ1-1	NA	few	CASSAPSLNTEAFF	TGTGCCAGCAGTGCCCCCAGTCTCAACACTGAAGCTTTCTTT
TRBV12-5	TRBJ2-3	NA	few	CASGLVLSTGDTQYF	TGTGCTAGTGGTTTGGTACTCTCGACGGGAGATACGCAGTATTTT
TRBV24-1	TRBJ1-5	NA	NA	CATSEQGNQPQHF	TGTGCCACCAGTGAGCAGGGGAATCAGCCCCAGCATTTT
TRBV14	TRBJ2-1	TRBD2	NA	CASSPLYASGGYNEQFF	TGTGCCAGCAGCCCCCTCTACGCTAGCGGGGGGTACAATGAGCAGTTCTTC